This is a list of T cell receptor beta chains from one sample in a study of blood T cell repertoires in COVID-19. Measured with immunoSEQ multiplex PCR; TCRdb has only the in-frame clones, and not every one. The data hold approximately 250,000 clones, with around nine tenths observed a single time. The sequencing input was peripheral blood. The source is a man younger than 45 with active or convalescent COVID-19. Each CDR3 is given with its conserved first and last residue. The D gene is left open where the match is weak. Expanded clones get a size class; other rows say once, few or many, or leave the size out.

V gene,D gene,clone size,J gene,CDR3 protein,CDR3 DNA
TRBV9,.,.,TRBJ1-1,CASSDEQGITEAFF,TGTGCCAGCAGCGACGAACAGGGTATCACTGAAGCTTTCTTT
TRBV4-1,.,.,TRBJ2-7,CASSQAEELYEQYF,TGCGCCAGCAGCCAAGCGGAGGAACTCTACGAGCAGTACTTC
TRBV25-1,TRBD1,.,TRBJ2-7,CASSEVSAGGHEQYF,TGTGCCAGCAGTGAGGTTTCGGCAGGGGGCCACGAGCAGTACTTC
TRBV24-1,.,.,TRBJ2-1,CATSAGSSSYNEQFF,TGTGCCACCAGTGCCGGGTCCAGCTCCTACAATGAGCAGTTCTTC
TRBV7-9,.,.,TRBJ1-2,CASSPPQATVSYGYTF,TGTGCCAGCAGCCCCCCTCAGGCTACGGTATCCTATGGCTACACCTTC
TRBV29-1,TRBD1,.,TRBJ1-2,CSVDSRQGIGRYGYTF,TGCAGCGTTGATTCAAGACAGGGGATCGGGCGCTATGGCTACACCTTC
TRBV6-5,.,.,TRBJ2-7,CASSPDAAYSSEQYF,TGTGCCAGCAGCCCCGACGCGGCATATAGTAGCGAGCAGTACTTC
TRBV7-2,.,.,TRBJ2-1,CASSLGGGVSYNEQFF,TGTGCCAGCAGCTTAGGAGGGGGGGTCTCCTACAATGAGCAGTTCTTC
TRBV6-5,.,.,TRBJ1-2,CASSYLTDNYGYTF,TGTGCCAGCAGTTACCTAACCGACAATTATGGCTACACCTTC
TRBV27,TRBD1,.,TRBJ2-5,CASSLTRGPVRETQYF,TGTGCCAGCAGTTTAACTAGGGGGCCGGTGCGGGAGACCCAGTACTTC
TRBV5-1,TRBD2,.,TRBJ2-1,CASSLALAGAVTPEEQFF,TGCGCCAGCAGCTTGGCCCTAGCGGGGGCCGTGACCCCCGAAGAGCAGTTCTTC
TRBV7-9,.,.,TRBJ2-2,CASSPGGRNTGELFF,TGTGCCAGCAGCCCTGGGGGGAGAAACACCGGGGAGCTGTTTTTT
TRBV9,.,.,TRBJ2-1,CASSPSDNEQFF,TGTGCCAGCAGCCCCAGCGACAATGAGCAGTTCTTC
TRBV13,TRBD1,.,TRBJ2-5,CASSFKHPGQGWETQYF,TGTGCCAGCAGCTTTAAACACCCGGGACAGGGGTGGGAGACCCAGTACTTC
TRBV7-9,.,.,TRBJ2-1,CASSFDPGDEQFF,TGTGCCAGCAGCTTCGACCCCGGGGATGAGCAGTTCTTC
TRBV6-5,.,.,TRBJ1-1,CASSWTSTVSTEAFF,TGTGCCAGCAGTTGGACTAGTACGGTGAGCACTGAAGCTTTCTTT
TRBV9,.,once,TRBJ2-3,CASSVGAPYTDTQYF,TGTGCCAGCAGCGTGGGGGCACCCTACACAGATACGCAGTATTTT
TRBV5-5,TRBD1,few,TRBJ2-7,CASSKPDRSYEQYF,TGTGCCAGCAGCAAACCGGACAGGTCCTACGAGCAGTACTTC
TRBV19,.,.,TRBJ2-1,CASSATGTPYNEQFF,TGTGCCAGTAGTGCAACCGGGACACCATACAATGAGCAGTTCTTC
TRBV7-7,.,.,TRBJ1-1,CASKLGPQDTEAFF,TGTGCCAGCAAACTAGGGCCCCAAGACACTGAAGCTTTCTTT
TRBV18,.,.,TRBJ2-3,CASSPSRDTQYF,TGTGCCAGCTCACCTTCTAGAGATACGCAGTATTTT
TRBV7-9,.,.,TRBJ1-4,CASSTERTNEKLFF,TGTGCCAGCAGTACTGAGAGGACTAATGAAAAACTGTTTTTT
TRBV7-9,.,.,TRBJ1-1,CASSTHGTTNEAFF,TGTGCCAGCAGCACTCACGGGACAACGAATGAAGCTTTCTTT
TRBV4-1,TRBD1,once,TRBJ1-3,CASRPGGTDTIYF,TGCGCCAGCAGGCCAGGGGGTACGGACACCATATATTTT
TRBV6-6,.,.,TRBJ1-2,CATQQGNYGYTF,TGTGCCACCCAACAGGGAAACTATGGCTACACCTTC
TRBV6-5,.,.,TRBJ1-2,CASRTGSSYGYTF,TGTGCCAGCAGAACAGGGTCTAGCTATGGCTACACCTTC
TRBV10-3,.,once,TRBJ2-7,CAIGAEGGEQYF,TGTGCCATCGGAGCGGAAGGGGGCGAGCAGTACTTC
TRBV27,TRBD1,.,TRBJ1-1,CASSPKTGGVTEAFF,TGTGCCAGCAGTCCAAAGACAGGGGGGGTCACTGAAGCTTTCTTT
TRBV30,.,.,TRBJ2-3,CAWSVLGYLGGPAQDTQYF,TGTGCCTGGAGTGTACTGGGCTACTTAGGGGGACCCGCTCAGGATACGCAGTATTTT
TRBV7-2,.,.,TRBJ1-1,CASSLAPGLNTEAFF,TGTGCCAGCAGCTTAGCCCCGGGTTTGAACACTGAAGCTTTCTTT
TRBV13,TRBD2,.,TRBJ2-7,CASSTQSGGGYEQYF,TGTGCCAGCAGCACCCAAAGCGGGGGCGGCTACGAGCAGTACTTC
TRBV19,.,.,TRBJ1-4,CASSISGGINEKLFF,TGTGCCAGTAGTATCAGCGGGGGGATTAATGAAAAACTGTTTTTT
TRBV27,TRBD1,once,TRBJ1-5,CASSPWDRGDQPQHF,TGTGCCAGCAGTCCATGGGACAGGGGAGACCAGCCCCAGCATTTT
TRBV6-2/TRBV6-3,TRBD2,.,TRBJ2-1,CASSDPSGGAFGEQFF,TGTGCCAGCAGTGATCCCAGCGGGGGGGCTTTCGGTGAGCAGTTCTTC
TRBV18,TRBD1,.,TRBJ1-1,CASSQKGTGIGVLTEAFF,TGTGCCAGCTCACAGAAAGGGACAGGTATTGGCGTGTTGACTGAAGCTTTCTTT
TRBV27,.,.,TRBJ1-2,CASSHSVGGGYGYTF,TGTGCCAGCAGTCACTCAGTCGGGGGTGGCTATGGCTACACCTTC
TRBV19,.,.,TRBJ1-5,CASSIDTYNQPQHF,TGTGCCAGTAGTATCGACACCTACAATCAGCCCCAGCATTTT
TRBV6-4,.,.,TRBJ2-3,CASSEGASTDTQYF,TGTGCCAGCAGTGAGGGGGCTAGCACAGATACGCAGTATTTT